This TCR beta chain originates from a study of T cells in Graves' hyperthyroidism and ophthalmopathy. Study-level information: Once the initial diagnosis was made, peripheral blood was obtained before any treatment.

The CDR3 loop spans 15 amino acids. V shed 1 base and J 9 bases; nucleotides not matched to a gene: 9. Germline V gives CDR1 MNHEY, CDR2 SVGEGT. The source material, RNA transcripts, was used to amplify TCR beta CDR3 regions. Researchers ran a first-round RT-PCR on the TCR CDR3 using the HTBI primer set. TCRdb independently ran MiXCR on the multiplex PCR reads; one entry per CDR3 protein. The sample holds a few hundred thousand distinct CDR3 sequences; 13% are singletons and the top ten take less than 25%. Using less than 12 ml of fresh peripheral blood, PBMCs were prepared. Sequenced: blood. The J gene is TRBJ2-1, the V gene TRBV6-2 or TRBV6-3, with 7 nucleotides matching TRBD2. The TCR was taken from a man between 25 and 39 years old with Graves' hyperthyroidism that later progressed to Graves' ophthalmopathy. The DNA of the CDR3 is TGTGCCAGCAGTTACTTGGCGGGGGTTCATTGTGAGCAGTTCTTC. This codes for CASSYLAGVHCEQFF.